This T cell receptor beta chain was retrieved from a study of patients and donors after allogeneic stem cell transplantation. A few counts support this clonotype. The germline gives CDR1 SGHVS, CDR2 FQNEAQ. Trimming pared 5 bases from V and 0 bases from J, leaving 14 bases between. The CDR3 loop spans 16 amino acids. TCRdb reprocessed the RT-PCR reads via MiXCR and lists one record per CDR3 protein. Here the sample spans approximately 150,000 distinct CDR3 sequences, about two fifths being singletons. The source material was blood, either unsorted or a sorted T cell fraction (not recorded which). This clonotype was obtained from a human donor who was either an allogeneic HSCT recipient or a stem cell or donor lymphocyte infusion donor (not recorded which). It is not recorded whose cells these are; they may come from a transplant donor. The chain couples TRBV7-8 to TRBJ1-3, with no clear D. CDR3 in DNA: TGTGCCAGCAGCCCGATCCGAGGGAACTCTGGAAACACCATATATTTT. This encodes CASSPIRGNSGNTIYF.